The table lists the clone carrying this T cell receptor (beta chain) with a few counts. Its antigen is still unknown. This entry comes from a study of vaccination and CD4 T cells after COVID-19. Study-level background: Samples after vaccination came a median approximately 73 days past dose two, ranging 14 to 241. Each control culture was treated with a CEFX pool, an HIV-1 Nef pool, or no peptide.

The treatment is: roughly 10-day PBMC culture with coronavirus spike peptide pools or control peptides (ViraFEST assay). PBMC cultures, at two million cells per well, received about 9.5 IU/ml IL-2 and about 10 ug/ml peptide pools. Cultured CD4+ T cells had their DNA profiled by the Oncomine TCR Beta short-read assay. Scientists extracted genomic DNA from CD4+ T cells grown in culture. TCRdb reprocessed the PCR reads with MiXCR, giving one entry per CDR3 protein. The data show about 18,000 distinct CDR3 sequences, with more than 50% seen just once and roughly 7.9% held by the top ten. The TCR originated in a human donor who had recovered from COVID-19. Material for sequencing was CD4+ T cells from blood, cultured in vitro.

CDR3 region: CASSEGTGGRTEAFF. The CDR3 nucleotides read TGTGCCAGCAGTGAGGGGACAGGGGGCCGGACTGAAGCTTTCTTT. V gene TRBV2 combines with J gene TRBJ1-1, with 12 bases lining up with TRBD1. Germline V gives CDR1 SNHLY, CDR2 FYNNEI. The CDR3 has 15 residues. After removal of 3 bases from V and 5 bases from J, the junction contained 4 bases not matched to a gene.